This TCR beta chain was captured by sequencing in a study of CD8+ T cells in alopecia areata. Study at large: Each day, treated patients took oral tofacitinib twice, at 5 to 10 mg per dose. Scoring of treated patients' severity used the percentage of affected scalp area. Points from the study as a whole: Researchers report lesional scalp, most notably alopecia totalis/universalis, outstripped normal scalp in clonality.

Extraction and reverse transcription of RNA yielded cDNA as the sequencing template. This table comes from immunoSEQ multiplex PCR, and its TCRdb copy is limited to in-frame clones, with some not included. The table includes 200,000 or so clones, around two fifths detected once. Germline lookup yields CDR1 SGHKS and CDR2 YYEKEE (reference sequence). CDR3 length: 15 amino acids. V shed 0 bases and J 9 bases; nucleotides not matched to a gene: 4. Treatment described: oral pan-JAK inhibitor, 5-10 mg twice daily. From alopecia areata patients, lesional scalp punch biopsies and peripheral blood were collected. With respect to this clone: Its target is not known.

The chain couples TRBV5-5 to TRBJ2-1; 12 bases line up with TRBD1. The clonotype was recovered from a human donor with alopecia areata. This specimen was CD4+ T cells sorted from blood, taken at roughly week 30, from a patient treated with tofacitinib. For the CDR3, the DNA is TGTGCCAGCAGCTTGGTGGGACAGGGGGCGAGTGAGCAGTTCTTC. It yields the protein CASSLVGQGASEQFF.